Here is one TCR beta chain with its context. Antigen: not known. Trimming pared 3 bases from V and 1 base from J, leaving 15 bases between. The CDR3 spans 17 residues. The germline V gene has CDR1 SEHNR and CDR2 FQNEAQ (reference sequence). Time point in this sample: baseline, week 1 (first vaccination visit). As to treatment: pre-vaccination baseline after standard-of-care therapy. Donors had new IDH1-mutant astrocytomas of WHO grade 3 or 4 (ATRX-lost). This record comes from a study of a mutant IDH1 vaccine in newly diagnosed glioma. Turning to the study itself: Males made up about 60% and females roughly 40% of treated patients, whose mean age was about 41 years.

Broader study findings: Pseudoprogression appeared independent of alterations in top peripheral clonotypes.

Assay: immunoSEQ multiplex PCR; the TCRdb copy retains only in-frame clones and omits some. The repertoire holds 15,000 to 20,000 clones, 80% seen once, with about 9.1% in the top ten. This TCR came from a man aged 40-50 years with glioma. The sequenced sample was PBMCs, obtained from a glioma patient treated with radiotherapy, temozolomide or both. V gene TRBV7-9 combines with J gene TRBJ1-4; TRBD1 might be the D (5 bases). CDR3 coding DNA: TGTGCCAGCAGCTTGGCCGGGACGGTGGGAACTAATGAAAAACTGTTTTTT. This codes for CASSLAGTVGTNEKLFF.